These T cell receptor beta chains were read from a single sample in a study of early T cells in non-severe SARS-CoV-2 infection. TCRdb ran MiXCR on the 5' RACE reads and lists one entry per CDR3 protein. The table has tens of thousands of distinct CDR3 sequences, about a tenth seen once; the top ten hold about a tenth. Sequenced sample: whole blood. The source is an adult who was a healthcare worker with PCR-confirmed SARS-CoV-2 infection or an uninfected control (not recorded which). Both conserved end residues are part of each CDR3. The D gene is left open where the match is weak. A clone size is listed for some rows: how often the clone was seen (once, few, many), or a class if it is expanded.

len | abundance | j_gene | v_gene | d_gene | CDR3aa | CDR3nt
13 | NA | TRBJ2-2 | TRBV5-1 | NA | CATGTSNTGELFF | TGCGCCACGGGGACATCGAACACCGGGGAGCTGTTTTTT
14 | few | TRBJ1-3 | TRBV7-2 | NA | CASSTTGTGNTIYF | TGTGCCAGCAGTACAACGGGGACTGGAAACACCATATATTTT
17 | NA | TRBJ1-2 | TRBV19 | TRBD1 | CASSIDYGTGGSAGYTF | TGTGCCAGTAGTATAGATTACGGGACAGGGGGCTCCGCAGGCTACACCTTC
13 | many | TRBJ2-7 | TRBV25-1 | NA | CASNTGSLGEQYF | TGTGCCAGCAACACCGGGAGCCTAGGGGAGCAGTACTTC
12 | many | TRBJ1-2 | TRBV9 | NA | CASSPHNYGYTF | TGTGCCAGCAGCCCTCATAACTATGGCTACACCTTC
11 | few | TRBJ2-7 | TRBV5-6 | NA | CASSLNSEQYF | TGTGCCAGCAGCCTCAACTCCGAGCAGTACTTC
13 | many | TRBJ2-7 | TRBV7-8 | TRBD1 | CASSRDRDYEQYF | TGTGCCAGCAGCCGGGACAGGGACTACGAGCAGTACTTC
13 | many | TRBJ2-3 | TRBV6-6 | NA | CASSYPDWDTQYF | TGTGCCAGCAGTTACCCTGATTGGGATACGCAGTATTTT
11 | NA | TRBJ1-1 | TRBV29-1 | NA | CSVDSARGTFF | TGCAGCGTTGACAGTGCCAGGGGAACTTTCTTT
14 | NA | TRBJ2-7 | TRBV20-1 | TRBD2 | CSARTTSGGVEQYF | TGCAGTGCTAGGACGACTAGCGGGGGAGTCGAGCAGTACTTC
13 | many | TRBJ2-7 | TRBV7-9 | TRBD1 | CASSLSGGYEQYF | TGTGCCAGCAGCTTGTCAGGGGGCTACGAGCAGTACTTC
15 | NA | TRBJ2-3 | TRBV20-1 | TRBD1 | CSADAGTGRTDTQYF | TGCAGTGCGGATGCCGGGACAGGCCGCACAGATACGCAGTATTTT
16 | NA | TRBJ2-5 | TRBV5-1 | TRBD1 | CASSPGQGPLGETQYF | TGCGCCAGCAGCCCCGGACAGGGACCCCTTGGAGAGACCCAGTACTTC
13 | NA | TRBJ2-5 | TRBV25-1 | TRBD1 | CASINRGRETQYF | TGTGCCAGCATTAACAGGGGGCGGGAGACCCAGTACTTC
14 | many | TRBJ1-3 | TRBV9 | NA | CASSVAGVGNTIYF | TGTGCCAGCAGCGTAGCTGGTGTTGGAAACACCATATATTTT
12 | many | TRBJ1-2 | TRBV29-1 | TRBD1 | CSARDRDYGYTF | TGCAGCGCTCGGGACAGAGACTATGGCTACACCTTC
12 | many | TRBJ1-5 | TRBV2 | TRBD1 | CASSRGNQPQHF | TGTGCCAGCAGCAGGGGGAATCAGCCCCAGCATTTT
13 | medium-sized | TRBJ2-1 | TRBV4-1 | NA | CASSQGGANEQFF | TGCGCCAGCAGCCAAGGGGGGGCCAATGAGCAGTTCTTC
11 | NA | TRBJ2-7 | TRBV29-1 | NA | CSGETVYEQYF | TGCAGCGGGGAGACGGTCTACGAGCAGTACTTC
13 | many | TRBJ2-7 | TRBV11-2 | NA | CASSPTGAYEQYF | TGTGCCAGCAGCCCTACTGGGGCCTACGAGCAGTACTTC
13 | few | TRBJ1-2 | TRBV29-1 | NA | CSVAEEGGYGYTF | TGCAGCGTTGCTGAAGAAGGGGGCTATGGCTACACCTTC
14 | few | TRBJ1-2 | TRBV6-5 | NA | CASSYSRGNYGYTF | TGTGCCAGCAGTTACTCCAGGGGAAACTATGGCTACACCTTC
13 | NA | TRBJ2-4 | TRBV20-1 | NA | CSAPYGVANIQYF | TGCAGTGCTCCATACGGGGTAGCCAACATTCAGTACTTC
16 | few | TRBJ1-2 | TRBV4-3 | NA | CASSRSTTMAVYGYTF | TGCGCCAGCAGCCGATCTACGACGATGGCGGTCTATGGCTACACCTTC
14 | many | TRBJ1-4 | TRBV12-3/TRBV12-4 | TRBD1 | CASTSQGGGEKLFF | TGTGCCAGCACCTCCCAAGGGGGCGGTGAAAAACTGTTTTTT
14 | many | TRBJ1-1 | TRBV30 | NA | CAWSAAPWGTEAFF | TGTGCCTGGAGTGCAGCCCCCTGGGGGACTGAAGCTTTCTTT
17 | many | TRBJ1-6 | TRBV2 | NA | CASSELRMSSYNSPLHF | TGTGCCAGCAGTGAATTGCGGATGAGCTCCTATAATTCACCCCTCCACTTT
14 | few | TRBJ2-1 | TRBV9 | NA | CASNPGHPYNEQFF | TGTGCCAGCAATCCGGGCCACCCCTACAATGAGCAGTTCTTC
14 | NA | TRBJ2-3 | TRBV5-4 | NA | CASSFSVSQDTQYF | TGTGCCAGCAGCTTCAGTGTTAGTCAAGATACGCAGTATTTT
15 | few | TRBJ2-5 | TRBV24-1 | NA | CATSDPKSRGGTQYF | TGTGCCACCAGTGACCCGAAAAGTCGGGGAGGGACCCAGTACTTC
16 | few | TRBJ2-5 | TRBV12-3/TRBV12-4 | TRBD2 | CASSPGASGTQETQYF | TGTGCCAGCAGTCCAGGCGCTAGCGGGACCCAAGAGACCCAGTACTTC
13 | once | TRBJ1-1 | TRBV4-3 | NA | CASSQGGTTEAFF | TGCGCCAGCAGCCAAGGAGGGACGACTGAAGCTTTCTTT
12 | NA | TRBJ2-3 | TRBV5-1 | NA | CASGGAWDTQYF | TGCGCCAGCGGGGGGGCCTGGGATACGCAGTATTTT
13 | few | TRBJ1-2 | TRBV24-1 | NA | CATSDLQSRSYTF | TGTGCCACCAGTGATTTGCAATCTCGGAGCTACACCTTC
15 | many | TRBJ2-6 | TRBV19 | NA | CASSIDRSGANVLTF | TGTGCCAGTAGTATAGACAGGTCTGGGGCCAACGTCCTGACTTTC
14 | many | TRBJ1-5 | TRBV2 | NA | CASTGGNSNQPQHF | TGTGCCAGCACGGGTGGAAATAGCAATCAGCCCCAGCATTTT
11 | NA | TRBJ2-5 | TRBV12-3/TRBV12-4 | NA | CASSLSANLSF | TGTGCCAGCAGTTTATCCGCTAACCTCTCCTTC
15 | few | TRBJ2-3 | TRBV20-1 | TRBD2 | CSAGGLAGVADTQYF | TGCAGTGCCGGCGGACTAGCGGGGGTGGCAGATACGCAGTATTTT
13 | few | TRBJ2-4 | TRBV18 | NA | CASSPTGENIQYF | TGTGCCAGCTCACCGACGGGAGAAAACATTCAGTACTTC
11 | few | TRBJ2-7 | TRBV5-4 | NA | CASDSYYEQYF | TGTGCCAGTGACAGTTACTACGAGCAGTACTTC
14 | NA | TRBJ1-2 | TRBV27 | NA | CASSALTGNYGYTF | TGTGCCAGCAGTGCCTTGACGGGAAACTATGGCTACACCTTC
15 | few | TRBJ1-4 | TRBV9 | NA | CASSAGGGLNEKLFF | TGTGCCAGCAGCGCCGGAGGGGGTCTGAATGAAAAACTGTTTTTT
12 | many | TRBJ2-3 | TRBV7-2 | NA | CASSPTRDTQYF | TGTGCCAGCAGCCCAACTCGAGATACGCAGTATTTT
16 | NA | TRBJ2-1 | TRBV3-1 | TRBD2 | CASSLGTRGAMNEQFF | TGTGCCAGCAGCCTGGGGACTAGAGGGGCCATGAATGAGCAGTTCTTC
16 | NA | TRBJ1-1 | TRBV2 | TRBD1 | CASRDKPGQLNTEAFF | TGTGCCAGCAGGGATAAACCGGGACAGCTGAACACTGAAGCTTTCTTT
17 | many | TRBJ1-1 | TRBV30 | NA | CAWNNPGAGAMNTEAFF | TGTGCCTGGAACAACCCGGGGGCAGGCGCGATGAACACTGAAGCTTTCTTT